This T cell receptor beta chain was sequenced during a study of persistence of HIV-infected CD4 T cells. Turning to this clone: Its antigen is as yet unknown.

The stimulus was lysate of CMV-infected fibroblasts, roughly 10 ug/mL. Sorting selected CD4+ T cells upregulating both CD40 ligand and CD69. These HIV-1-infected adults initiated suppressive ART in chronic infection. The immunoSEQ assay was version 4, run in survey mode. The protocol was immunoSEQ multiplex PCR, while the TCRdb copy is restricted to in-frame clones and leaves out a portion. The sample yields around 7,500 clones, about 80% seen once. V gave up 3 bases and J gave up 7 bases, with 9 bases separating them. The CDR3 spans 13 residues. Sequenced material: CD4+ T cells sorted from PBMCs after approximately 19-hour stimulation, taken from a patient who received antiretroviral therapy. The receptor comes from an adult woman with HIV who was CMV-seropositive. The J gene is TRBJ1-4, the V gene TRBV12-3 or TRBV12-4; D perhaps matches TRBD1 (6 bases). The CDR3 DNA sequence: TGTGCCAGCAGTTTTTCAGGGGTTGAAAAACTGTTTTTT. As protein: CASSFSGVEKLFF.